These 25 T cell receptor beta chains were sequenced from one sample in a study of blood T cell repertoires in COVID-19. Libraries were prepared by immunoSEQ multiplex PCR; TCRdb keeps only in-frame clonotypes and omits some of them. The table lists about 480,000 clones, around nine tenths of them singletons. The sequenced sample consisted of peripheral blood. The receptors were gathered from a woman aged 45-60 years with COVID-19, enrolled during active disease.

This clone was detected only a few times. The chain carries TRBV18 and TRBJ1-1; D might be TRBD1 (5 bases). Germline lookup yields CDR1 KGHSH and CDR2 LQKENI. This CDR3 has 15 amino acids. The V gene lost 4 bases and the J gene lost 0 bases, with 12 bases spanning the gap. The CDR3 sequence is CASSLLRGMNTEAFF. The CDR3 nucleotides read TGTGCCAGCTCACTTCTGCGGGGGATGAACACTGAAGCTTTCTTT. Full variable domain (rest looked up from reference TRBV18 and TRBJ1-1): NAGVMQNPRHLVRRRGQEARLRCSPMKGHSHVYWYRQLPEEGLKFMVYLQKENIIDESGMPKERFSAEFPKEGPSILRIQQVVRGDSAAYFCASSLLRGMNTEAFFGQGTRLTVV.

Remarks on this clone: At the DNA level, this CDR3 is encoded by other sequences in the same sample as well. The rearrangement uses TRBV9 and TRBJ2-2; D unclear. The CDR3 has 13 amino acids. Germline V lookup: CDR1 SGDLS, CDR2 YYNGEE. Trimming shortened V by 0 bases and J by 4 bases, and 4 bases separated the two germline ends. CDR3 DNA: TGTGCCAGCAGCGTAGATCTCACCGGGGAGCTGTTTTTT. This sequence encodes CASSVDLTGELFF. Using reference TRBV9 and TRBJ2-2 for the parts outside the CDR3, the full variable domain is DSGVTQTPKHLITATGQRVTLRCSPRSGDLSVYWYQQSLDQGLQFLIQYYNGEERAKGNILERFSAQQFPDLHSELNLSSLELGDSALYFCASSVDLTGELFFGEGSRLTVL.

The chain couples TRBV7-3 to TRBJ1-1; D is ambiguous. The CDR3 sequence is 15 residues long. Germline V lookup: CDR1 SGHTA, CDR2 FQGTGA. Trimming pared 4 bases from V and 4 bases from J, leaving 16 bases between. The CDR3 DNA is TGTGCCAGCAGCTCCCAAGGAGGGTCCGGCACTGAAGCTTTCTTT. It is translated as CASSSQGGSGTEAFF.

The chain recombines TRBV6-6 with TRBJ1-4; maybe TRBD1 (6 bases). CDR1 is MNHNY, CDR2 SVGAGI, per germline (reference sequence). The CDR3 extends over 14 amino acids. Trimming removed 5 bases at V and 8 bases at J, with 15 bases between. DNA for the CDR3: TGTGCCAGCAGTCACAGGGAGGGATTGGAAAAACTGTTTTTT. As protein: CASSHREGLEKLFF.

This clone was picked up a small number of times. The chain links TRBV6-5 to TRBJ2-6; D is unresolved. With 8 bases removed from V and 0 bases from J, the gap between germline ends came to 5 bases. The CDR3 covers 13 residues. The germline V gene encodes CDR1 MNHEY and CDR2 SVGAGI. The CDR3 sequence: CASHSSGANVLTF. In nucleotides, the CDR3 is TGTGCCAGCCACAGCTCTGGGGCCAACGTCCTGACTTTC.

V usage is TRBV9 and J usage is TRBJ1-3; D unresolved. Germline CDR1 and CDR2: SGDLS and YYNGEE. V lost 3 bases and J 5 bases, leaving 15 bases between the germline ends. The CDR3 consists of 15 residues. CDR3 in amino acids: CASSDRPGPRNTIYF. The DNA for the CDR3 is TGTGCCAGCAGCGATCGACCGGGTCCGAGAAACACCATATATTTT.

This chain joins TRBV6-6 and TRBJ2-3; 9 bases fit TRBD1. CDR3 length: 15 amino acids. V lost 5 bases, J lost 5 bases, and 8 bases stayed unmatched. Germline loops: CDR1 MNHNY, CDR2 SVGAGI (reference sequence). CDR3: CASSDRQGVGDTQYF. The CDR3 DNA reads TGTGCCAGCAGTGACAGACAGGGGGTCGGAGATACGCAGTATTTT.

This chain connects TRBV24-1 to TRBJ2-3; 9 bases are a match to TRBD1. CDR3 length: 17 residues. Unmatched junction bases numbered 10, after V lost 4 bases and J lost 3 bases. The germline V gene encodes CDR1 KGHDR and CDR2 SFDVKD. Here the CDR3 reads CATSDQSQGAPTDTQYF. The CDR3 DNA follows: TGTGCCACCAGTGACCAATCACAGGGGGCCCCTACAGATACGCAGTATTTT.

The chain employs TRBV7-9 and TRBJ1-2; 11 bases agree with TRBD1. With V trimmed by 1 base and J by 6 bases, 7 bases remained unmatched. Germline CDR1 SEHNR, CDR2 FQNEAQ (reference sequence). The CDR3 has 16 residues. The DNA for the CDR3 is TGTGCCAGCAGCTTAGTATACGGACAGGGGGCCGATGGCTACACCTTC. Translating gives CASSLVYGQGADGYTF.

The CDR3 bases are TGTGCCAGCAGCCAAGTTTGGTCAACAGGGGTTTCTCGAACTGAAGCTTTCTTT. Residues: CASSQVWSTGVSRTEAFF. The genes are TRBV3-1 (or the pseudogene TRBV3-2) and TRBJ1-1; 7 bases align to TRBD1. CDR3 length equals 18 residues. CDR1 and CDR2 (germline): LGHDT, YNNKEL (reference sequence). The V gene end was trimmed by 1 base and the J gene end by 5 bases; junction bases not matched to a gene: 16.

This chain joins TRBV19 and TRBJ2-7; TRBD1 aligns across 11 bases. V was pared by 3 bases and J by 2 bases, with 3 bases of the junction left unmatched. This CDR3 spans 15 amino acids. Germline V gene lookup returns CDR1 LNHDA and CDR2 SQIVND (reference sequence). CDR3 sequence: CASSMRGQGAYEQYF. The CDR3 nucleotides are TGTGCCAGTAGTATGAGGGGACAGGGGGCCTACGAGCAGTACTTC.

J is TRBJ2-1 and V is TRBV5-5, with 10 bases identical to TRBD2. This CDR3 has 15 residues. J was trimmed by 8 bases and V by 4 bases; bases with no gene match: 9. Germline CDR1 and CDR2: SGHKS and YYEKEE (reference sequence). CDR3 coding DNA: TGTGCCAGCAGCCCGGGGACTAGCGACGTCGATGAGCAGTTCTTC. Protein product: CASSPGTSDVDEQFF.

The genes are TRBV4-2 and TRBJ1-5; no definite D call. CDR1 and CDR2 (germline): LGHNA, YNFKEQ. The CDR3 is 14 amino acids. The V and J ends lost 0 bases and 7 bases respectively, with 10 bases between them. The CDR3: CASSQDYSGQPQHF. The CDR3 DNA reads as TGTGCCAGCAGCCAAGATTACTCCGGGCAGCCCCAGCATTTT.

The V and J genes are TRBV3-1 (or the pseudogene TRBV3-2) and TRBJ2-5, with D maybe TRBD1 (7 bases). Germline V lookup: CDR1 LGHDT, CDR2 YNNKEL (reference sequence). Deletions cut 0 bases from V and 7 bases from J, with 15 bases between. The CDR3 length is 15 residues. In DNA form, the CDR3 reads TGTGCCAGCAGCCAAGATGTAGTCCAGGGGGGGACCCAGTACTTC. Translated, it gives CASSQDVVQGGTQYF.

V gene TRBV19 combines with J gene TRBJ1-6; D is possibly TRBD1 (5 bases). Trimming pared 8 bases from V and 0 bases from J, leaving 5 bases between. Germline V gives CDR1 LNHDA, CDR2 SQIVND (reference sequence). This CDR3 is built from 13 residues. The CDR3 nucleotides are TGTGCCAGTCAGGGCTCCTATAATTCACCCCTCCACTTT. It yields the protein CASQGSYNSPLHF. Complete variable domain (other parts from reference TRBV19 and TRBJ1-6): DGGITQSPKYLFRKEGQNVTLSCEQNLNHDAMYWYRQDPGQGLRLIYYSQIVNDFQKGDIAEGYSVSREKKESFPLTVTSAQKNPTAFYLCASQGSYNSPLHFGNGTRLTVT.

The V and J genes are TRBV2 and TRBJ1-1, with 9 nucleotides matching TRBD1. With V trimmed by 8 bases and J by 5 bases, 6 bases remained unmatched. From germline, CDR1 is SNHLY and CDR2 FYNNEI. This CDR3 spans 13 amino acids. DNA for the CDR3: TGTGCCAGCTCCGGACAGGGGCGAACTGAAGCTTTCTTT. It is translated as CASSGQGRTEAFF.

The genes are TRBV6-5 and TRBJ2-7, with 7 nucleotides matching TRBD1. V was clipped by 6 bases and J by 6 bases; unmatched bases: 5. The germline V gene encodes CDR1 MNHEY and CDR2 SVGAGI. There are 12 residues in the CDR3. This CDR3 reads CASSRGKGEQYF. For the CDR3, the DNA is TGTGCCAGCAGCAGGGGGAAAGGCGAGCAGTACTTC.

This clone was seen just once. The chain couples TRBV7-2 to TRBJ2-1, with D maybe TRBD2 (5 bases). The CDR3 contains 16 residues. V was pared by 6 bases and J by 6 bases, with 21 bases between. Germline assignment: CDR1 SGHTA and CDR2 FQGNSA. CDR3 bases: TGTGCCAGCAGACGAAAATGGGCCCCACGGGGCAATGAGCAGTTCTTC. Translated, it gives CASRRKWAPRGNEQFF.

V and J are TRBV5-4 and TRBJ1-3; 7 bases match TRBD1. After removal of 6 bases from V and 0 bases from J, the junction contained 3 bases not matched to a gene. This CDR3 comprises 14 residues. Germline V gene data show CDR1 as SGHNT and CDR2 as YYREEE (reference sequence). CDR3 DNA sequence: TGTGCCAGCAACGGGGACAGCTCTGGAAACACCATATATTTT. It codes for CASNGDSSGNTIYF. The full variable domain, its missing parts supplied by reference TRBV5-4 and TRBJ1-3, is ETGVTQSPTHLIKTRGQQVTLRCSSQSGHNTVSWYQQALGQGPQFIFQYYREEENGRGNFPPRFSGLQFPNYSSELNVNALELDDSALYLCASNGDSSGNTIYFGEGSWLTVV.

Only one count was recorded for this clone. V gene TRBV3-1 (or the pseudogene TRBV3-2) combines with J gene TRBJ2-3, with D maybe TRBD1 (5 bases). V was clipped by 4 bases and J by 0 bases, with 17 bases between them. This CDR3 comprises 17 residues. Per the germline V gene, CDR1 is LGHDT and CDR2 is YNNKEL (reference sequence). CDR3 in amino acids: CASSLSWGLTSTDTQYF. CDR3 sequence (DNA): TGTGCCAGCAGCCTGTCATGGGGCCTAACTAGCACAGATACGCAGTATTTT.

The chain recombines TRBV7-2 with TRBJ1-2; D gene uncertain. Per the germline V gene, CDR1 is SGHTA and CDR2 is FQGNSA. The CDR3 sequence is 14 residues long. V lost 6 bases and J lost 5, with 16 bases in between. The CDR3 protein is CASRPKFDGYGYTF. DNA for the CDR3: TGTGCCAGCAGGCCAAAATTCGACGGGTATGGCTACACCTTC.

The chain joins TRBV7-9 to TRBJ1-6, with a weak D call TRBD1 (6 bases). CDR3 length: 17 amino acids. V lost 4 bases, J lost 0 bases, and 13 bases lay in between. Germline CDR1 SEHNR, CDR2 FQNEAQ (reference sequence). CDR3 sequence (DNA): TGTGCCAGCAGCTCGGGGACACCTAGCTCCTATAATTCACCCCTCCACTTT. It encodes CASSSGTPSSYNSPLHF.

Remarks on this clone: Compared with germline, one end of the junction differs, possibly owing to a read error. Here the CDR3 DNA reads TGTGCCAGCAGCACAGAGGGGGACCTGGTCTTC. Translated, it gives CASSTEGDLVF. V usage is TRBV9 and J usage is TRBJ2-1; D might be TRBD1 (6 bases). The CDR3 extends over 11 amino acids. Germline CDR1 is SGDLS and CDR2 is YYNGEE.

The genes are TRBV30 and TRBJ1-2, with no clear D. CDR1 is GTSNPN and CDR2 is SVGIG in the germline V gene (reference sequence). The CDR3 contains 17 residues. V was pared by 2 bases and J by 0 bases, with 19 bases between. CDR3 sequence (DNA): TGTGCCTGGAGTTCATTGAGACGGGGTGCCTCTAACTATGGCTACACCTTC. As protein: CAWSSLRRGASNYGYTF. Full variable domain (rest looked up from reference TRBV30 and TRBJ1-2): SQTIHQWPATLVQPVGSPLSLECTVEGTSNPNLYWYRQAAGRGLQLLFYSVGIGQISSEVPQNLSASRPQDRQFILSSKKLLLSDSGFYLCAWSSLRRGASNYGYTFGSGTRLTVV.

The chain has TRBV2 and TRBJ2-1; possibly TRBD2 for D (6 bases). CDR3 length: 12 amino acids. V dropped 7 bases and J dropped 7 bases, with 11 bases sitting between them. Germline V gives CDR1 SNHLY, CDR2 FYNNEI. The CDR3 reads CASTRAGNEQFF. DNA of the CDR3: TGTGCCAGCACGAGGGCGGGGAATGAGCAGTTCTTC.